These 32 T cell receptor beta chains were all obtained from the same sample, sequenced in a study of blood T cell repertoires in COVID-19. Profiling relied on immunoSEQ multiplex PCR, and the TCRdb table lists in-frame clones only, not all of them. The table has more than 130,000 clones, more than 70% seen once. Sample: peripheral blood. The receptor set was obtained from a man aged 50-60 years with active or convalescent COVID-19.

V is TRBV9 and J is TRBJ2-2; possibly TRBD1 for D (6 bases). CDR3 length equals 17 residues. Trimming shortened V by 0 bases and J by 4 bases, and 16 bases separated the two germline ends. Germline CDR1 SGDLS, CDR2 YYNGEE. CDR3 in DNA: TGTGCCAGCAGCGTAGCTAATGGGGGCTTCCTCACCGGGGAGCTGTTTTTT. It translates to CASSVANGGFLTGELFF.

This sequence joins TRBV4-2 and TRBJ2-1, with 10 nucleotides matching TRBD2. The CDR3 has 13 amino acids. The V and J ends lost 5 bases and 11 bases, in that order; junction bases with no gene match: 6. Germline V gives CDR1 LGHNA, CDR2 YNFKEQ. CDR3 sequence (DNA): TGTGCCAGCAGCTTACGACTAGCGGGTAAGCAGTTCTTC. This sequence encodes CASSLRLAGKQFF.

The chain recombines TRBV3-1 (or the pseudogene TRBV3-2) with TRBJ1-1; the D is unclear. There are 13 residues in the CDR3. Germline V lookup: CDR1 LGHDT, CDR2 YNNKEL (reference sequence). Trimming stripped 4 bases from V and 1 base from J, with 7 bases between. CDR3 nucleotide sequence: TGTGCCAGCAGCCCCACAACGAACACTGAAGCTTTCTTT. Translated, it gives CASSPTTNTEAFF.

This clone was seen once. The CDR3 here is CASSTRDGYTF. The CDR3, as DNA: TGTGCCAGCTCAACCAGGGATGGCTACACCTTC. The V gene is TRBV18, the J gene TRBJ1-2, with D perhaps TRBD1 (5 bases). The CDR3 has 11 residues. CDR1 KGHSH and CDR2 LQKENI come from the germline V gene. Trimming took 5 bases from V and 6 from J, leaving 7 bases between them.

CDR3 nucleotide sequence: TGTGCCAGCAGGAAAGCGGGAGGGTACGAGCAGTACTTC. Translating it yields CASRKAGGYEQYF. The genes are TRBV6-5 and TRBJ2-7; 10 bases align to TRBD2. Per the germline V gene, CDR1 is MNHEY and CDR2 is SVGAGI. V trimming: 6 bases; J trimming: 4 bases; junction bases outside the gene matches: 3. The length of the CDR3 is 13 residues.

The rearrangement uses TRBV27 and TRBJ1-5; D not certain. The CDR3 is 14 residues long. Germline loops: CDR1 MNHEY, CDR2 SMNVEV (reference sequence). Trimming stripped 3 bases from V and 7 bases from J, with 13 bases between. CDR3 DNA: TGTGCCAGCAGTTTCTCGAGGGAAAAGCAGCCCCAGCATTTT. Residues: CASSFSREKQPQHF.

The sample holds one count of this clone. CDR3 coding DNA: TGTGCCAGCAGTTTGAGAGCCTCTAACTATGGCTACACCTTC. This encodes CASSLRASNYGYTF. The V and J genes are TRBV28 and TRBJ1-2; unclear D gene. This CDR3 is 14 amino acids long. Trimming removed 3 bases from V and 0 bases from J, with 8 bases in between. Germline CDR1 is MDHEN and CDR2 is SYDVKM.

This chain uses TRBV20-1 with TRBJ1-2, with D tentatively TRBD1 (6 bases). CDR1 DFQATT and CDR2 SNEGSKA come from the germline V gene (reference sequence). The V and J ends lost 3 bases and 5 bases respectively, with 10 bases between them. There are 12 residues in the CDR3. This CDR3 reads CSASNRDYGYTF. CDR3 DNA: TGCAGTGCTAGTAACAGGGATTATGGCTACACCTTC.

This clone was found once. The chain carries TRBV10-1 and TRBJ1-3, with D perhaps TRBD1 (6 bases). V was shortened by 9 bases and J by 0 bases, with 15 bases between the two germline ends. Germline lookup yields CDR1 WNHNN and CDR2 SYGVQD (reference sequence). The CDR3 runs to 15 residues. CDR3 sequence reads: CARGGRSFSGNTIYF. The CDR3 region has the DNA TGCGCCAGGGGGGGGCGGTCTTTCTCTGGAAACACCATATATTTT.

The J gene is TRBJ1-1, the V gene TRBV4-1; a weak D match, TRBD1 (5 bases). CDR1 is MGHRA and CDR2 is YSYEKL in the germline V gene. This CDR3 has 15 amino acids. Trimming left V 1 base short and J 4 bases short, with 13 bases between. The CDR3 DNA follows: TGCGCCAGCAGCCAAGGCCCTTTCGGGGGCACTGAAGCTTTCTTT. Translated: CASSQGPFGGTEAFF.

The chain carries TRBV7-9 and TRBJ1-4, with D uncertain. V dropped 1 base and J dropped 4 bases, with 7 bases sitting between them. There are 14 residues in the CDR3. Germline CDR1 reads SEHNR; CDR2 reads FQNEAQ (reference sequence). CDR3 nucleotides: TGTGCCAGCAGCTTAGTCCAGGTTAATGAAAAACTGTTTTTT. It codes for CASSLVQVNEKLFF.

The chain joins TRBV10-3 to TRBJ1-5, with unresolved D. There are 15 residues in the CDR3. Germline CDR1 ENHRY, CDR2 SYGVKD. V was trimmed by 2 bases and J by 0 bases, leaving 8 bases between them. CDR3 region: CAISEGQVSNQPQHF. CDR3 bases: TGTGCCATCAGTGAGGGGCAGGTTAGCAATCAGCCCCAGCATTTT.

The CDR3 bases are TGTGCCAGCAGCTTAGACGGGACAGGGGGTACCTACGAGCAGTACTTC. Translating gives CASSLDGTGGTYEQYF. This chain joins TRBV7-2 and TRBJ2-7, with TRBD1 identical over 11 bases. The germline CDR1 and CDR2 sequences are SGHTA and FQGNSA. Losses at the gene ends were 1 base for V and 2 bases for J; bases not matched to a gene: 4. The CDR3 length is 16 residues.

V gene TRBV6-6 combines with J gene TRBJ2-2; 10 bases agree with TRBD1. There are 15 residues in the CDR3. With 8 bases clipped from V and 6 bases from J, the junction kept 9 bases outside the gene matches. Germline-derived CDR1 and CDR2 are MNHNY and SVGAGI (reference sequence). The CDR3 DNA reads TGTGCCAGCGGACGGGGGACAGGGGAGGCCGGGGAGCTGTTTTTT. This encodes CASGRGTGEAGELFF.

This clone has just one count. This chain uses TRBV3-1 (or the pseudogene TRBV3-2) with TRBJ1-4; a possible D gene is TRBD1 (5 bases). Trimming removed 1 base from V and 14 bases from J, with 14 bases in between. This CDR3 region has 13 residues. Germline loops: CDR1 LGHDT, CDR2 YNNKEL (reference sequence). Here the CDR3 reads CASSQVLGVHLFF. The DNA for the CDR3 is TGTGCCAGCAGCCAAGTTCTAGGGGTTCATCTGTTTTTT.

V usage is TRBV27 and J usage is TRBJ2-7; 11 bases fit TRBD1. The length of the CDR3 is 13 residues. Germline V CDR1 and CDR2: MNHEY, SMNVEV (reference sequence). J was trimmed by 6 bases and V by 6 bases; bases with no gene match: 4. The CDR3 protein is CASSSGTGGEQYF. The CDR3 nucleotides read TGTGCCAGCAGCTCCGGGACAGGGGGCGAGCAGTACTTC.

V gene TRBV30 combines with J gene TRBJ2-7, with 10 bases matching TRBD1. The CDR3 sequence is 15 residues long. The V gene end was trimmed by 0 bases and the J gene end by 6 bases; junction bases not matched to a gene: 8. Germline CDR1 is GTSNPN and CDR2 is SVGIG (reference sequence). CDR3 region: CAWSVLGTGVSEQYF. The CDR3 bases are TGTGCCTGGAGTGTCCTAGGGACAGGGGTAAGCGAGCAGTACTTC. The full variable domain, in which reference TRBV30 and TRBJ2-7 provide the parts outside the CDR3, is SQTIHQWPATLVQPVGSPLSLECTVEGTSNPNLYWYRQAAGRGLQLLFYSVGIGQISSEVPQNLSASRPQDRQFILSSKKLLLSDSGFYLCAWSVLGTGVSEQYFGPGTRLTVT.

The chain employs TRBV7-8 and TRBJ2-7, with 7 bases that match TRBD2. The CDR3 covers 16 residues. Germline CDR1 is SGHVS and CDR2 is FQNEAQ. Trimming took 4 bases from V and 0 from J; bases not matched to a gene: 9. Here the CDR3 DNA reads TGTGCCAGCAGCTCTTGGGGGGAGCGGGACTCCTACGAGCAGTACTTC. It specifies CASSSWGERDSYEQYF.

This clone was found a few times. The gene calls are TRBV12-3 or TRBV12-4 and TRBJ1-1; D remains unclear. The CDR3 has 11 amino acids. The germline V and J ends were trimmed by 3 bases and 8 bases, with 7 bases remaining between them. The DNA for the CDR3 is TGTGCCAGCAGTTTGCTATCAGAAGCTTTCTTT. This sequence encodes CASSLLSEAFF.

The chain joins TRBV7-2 to TRBJ1-4; a possible D gene is TRBD1 (5 bases). The CDR3 spans 14 residues. CDR1 and CDR2 from the germline V gene are SGHTA and FQGNSA. V dropped 5 bases and J dropped 10 bases, with 17 bases sitting between them. The CDR3 DNA is TGTGCCAGCAGCCCGGCGGGGGGGTCTGCAAAACTGTTTTTT. Its protein product is CASSPAGGSAKLFF.

The chain combines TRBV6-5 with TRBJ2-6; weak D call: TRBD1 (6 bases). V lost 4 bases to trimming and J lost 3 bases, with 7 bases between them. The CDR3 has 14 amino acids. Germline CDR1 MNHEY, CDR2 SVGAGI. The CDR3 bases are TGTGCCAGCAGTTCAGGGGATGGGGCCAACGTCCTGACTTTC. Translated, it gives CASSSGDGANVLTF.

The chain couples TRBV28 to TRBJ1-1; no definite D call. CDR3 length: 12 residues. The V and J ends lost 1 base and 5 bases respectively, with 5 bases between them. In germline, CDR1 is MDHEN, CDR2 SYDVKM. CDR3 loop: CASSLSITEAFF. In DNA, the CDR3 is TGTGCCAGCAGTTTATCCATTACTGAAGCTTTCTTT.

The chain joins TRBV6-5 to TRBJ1-2; D is ambiguous. Germline loops: CDR1 MNHEY, CDR2 SVGAGI. The CDR3 has 13 amino acids. The V gene lost 2 bases and the J gene lost 2 bases, with 6 bases spanning the gap. The chain's CDR3 is CASSYRENYGYTF. In DNA, the CDR3 is TGTGCCAGCAGTTACAGGGAGAACTATGGCTACACCTTC.

This clone was counted a single time. The chain carries TRBV9 and TRBJ1-4; 7 nucleotides align to TRBD1. In germline, CDR1 is SGDLS, CDR2 YYNGEE. The CDR3 has 15 residues. V dropped 0 bases and J dropped 7; count of bases not matched to a gene: 6. The DNA for the CDR3 is TGTGCCAGCAGCGTAGGGCAGGGGGAAGCTGAAAAACTGTTTTTT. It encodes CASSVGQGEAEKLFF.

This chain joins TRBV5-6 and TRBJ1-1; 8 bases line up with TRBD1. The germline V gene has CDR1 SGHDT and CDR2 YYEEEE. The CDR3 contains 15 residues. The trim removed 0 bases at V and 1 base at J, leaving 2 bases unmatched. The CDR3 nucleotides are TGTGCCAGCAGCTTGGGGGACAGGACGAACACTGAAGCTTTCTTT. This translates into CASSLGDRTNTEAFF.

J is TRBJ1-1 and V is TRBV10-1, with D unresolved. The V gene lost 3 bases and the J gene lost 4 bases, with 6 bases spanning the gap. Germline CDR1 and CDR2: WNHNN and SYGVQD (reference sequence). The CDR3 is 12 residues long. The DNA of the CDR3 is TGCGCCAGCAGTGATACGGGCACTGAAGCTTTCTTT. Translated: CASSDTGTEAFF.

The V and J genes are TRBV5-1 and TRBJ2-2; 8 nucleotides agree with TRBD2. The CDR3 is made up of 16 amino acids. Per germline, CDR1 SGHRS and CDR2 YFSETQ. V lost 2 bases, J lost 4 bases, and 7 bases stayed unmatched. The CDR3 region has the DNA TGCGCCAGCAGCTTACTTGGACTAGCAGTCACCGGGGAGCTGTTTTTT. Protein: CASSLLGLAVTGELFF.

The chain employs TRBV18 and TRBJ1-1, with TRBD1 identical over 8 bases. Trimming cost V 1 base and J 3 bases; bases outside gene matches: 7. This CDR3 spans 16 amino acids. In germline, CDR1 is KGHSH, CDR2 LQKENI. The CDR3 is CASSPQEQGVYTEAFF. The CDR3 coding sequence is TGTGCCAGCTCACCACAGGAACAGGGGGTTTACACTGAAGCTTTCTTT.

The chain recombines TRBV6-1 with TRBJ2-7; 7 nucleotides agree with TRBD1. Germline V gene lookup returns CDR1 MNHNS and CDR2 SASEGT. V lost 4 bases, J lost 2 bases, and 11 bases stayed unmatched. The CDR3 is 16 residues long. Here the CDR3 DNA reads TGTGCCAGCAGTGCCCGCGGACAGGCATTAACCTACGAGCAGTACTTC. This sequence encodes CASSARGQALTYEQYF.

The sample holds one count of this clone. This chain uses TRBV27 with TRBJ1-2; TRBD1 might be the D (6 bases). Germline loops: CDR1 MNHEY, CDR2 SMNVEV (reference sequence). CDR3 length: 15 residues. Trimming removed 3 bases at V and 7 bases at J, with 18 bases between. The CDR3 DNA is TGTGCCAGCAGTTTTCTGTCAGGGGAACAAGGTGGCTACACCTTC. This gives the protein CASSFLSGEQGGYTF.

The rearrangement links TRBV28 to TRBJ2-1; 9 bases map to TRBD2. Germline loops: CDR1 MDHEN, CDR2 SYDVKM. With 8 bases clipped from V and 4 bases from J, the junction kept 12 bases outside the gene matches. The CDR3 has 16 residues. As DNA, the CDR3 is TGTGCCAGCCGGTCTAGGCTAGCGGGAACATACAATGAGCAGTTCTTC. This sequence encodes CASRSRLAGTYNEQFF.

The chain is built from TRBV5-1 and TRBJ2-3, with 11 bases matching TRBD1. V lost 5 bases to trimming and J lost 3 bases; unmatched junction nucleotides: 8. CDR1 and CDR2 (germline): SGHRS, YFSETQ. CDR3 length: 16 residues. The CDR3 DNA sequence: TGCGCCAGCAGTTGGGGACAGGGGGATTGGACAGATACGCAGTATTTT. This encodes CASSWGQGDWTDTQYF.